The TCR beta chain under discussion was sequenced for a study of CD8+CD57+ T cells in acquired aplastic anemia. Germline V gene data show CDR1 as SNHLY and CDR2 as FYNNEI. Losses at the gene ends were 1 base for V and 1 base for J; bases not matched to a gene: 2. The CDR3 runs 16 residues. Genomic DNA constituted the template upon which TCR beta VDJ and CDR3 profiling was performed. TCRdb reprocessed the reads with MiXCR, giving one entry per CDR3 protein. This table has some 170,000 distinct CDR3 sequences, 50% to 65% appearing once. Patients picked for sequencing had shown CD8+CD57+ cell expansion detected by flow cytometry.

The J gene is TRBJ2-3, the V gene TRBV2; 10 nucleotides match TRBD2. This receptor was taken from a human donor with aplastic anemia. The material sequenced was sorted CD4+, CD8+, or CD8+CD57+ T cells (not recorded which) from PBMCs. The DNA for the CDR3 is TGTGCCAGCAGTGAAGTGCTAGCGGGAGGCACAGATACGCAGTATTTT. Residues: CASSEVLAGGTDTQYF.